This is a list of T cell receptor beta chains from one sample in a study of blood T cells in healthy people across ages. TCRdb re-called the 5' RACE reads through MiXCR, storing one row per CDR3 protein. The sample has approximately 820,000 distinct CDR3 sequences, approximately 48% seen once. The specimen was blood. Receptors originate from a man in his sixties in good health. Both conserved end residues are trimmed from each CDR3.

v_call cdr3_length cdr3_aa
TRBV30 11 AWSHGWTYEQY
TRBV12-3/TRBV12-4 12 ASTRGADYNEQF
TRBV11-3 11 ASSRLPADIQY
TRBV5-5 10 ASSPPQDIQY
TRBV10-3 13 AISTSLRAQETQY
TRBV10-3 15 AISERGTGTGNEKLF
TRBV11-1 11 ASSWDRDYEQY
TRBV28 13 ASNSGGGGSYEQY
TRBV20-1 11 SAKGLSTYEQY
TRBV12-3/TRBV12-4 11 ASSRTGPQPQH
TRBV20-1 12 SARKQGLDYGYT
TRBV20-1 13 SARDSGAAGETQY
TRBV7-9 15 ASSLAGTGAGHYGYT